Listed below are T cell receptor beta chains from one sample, sequenced in a study of T-cell memory formation after mild COVID-19. A single record per CDR3 protein comes from TCRdb applying MiXCR to the 5' RACE reads. Among 250,000 or so distinct CDR3 sequences listed, more than 8% were seen once. Sequenced material: PBMCs or a T cell subset sorted from them (not recorded which). The receptors come from a man aged 18 to 30 who had mild COVID-19 (a few samples of this study predate the infection). Cell type and time point are not known. Both conserved end residues are part of each CDR3. A D gene is named only where the DNA matches it firmly. A clone size is listed for some rows: how often the clone was seen (once, few, many), or a class if it is expanded.

V	size	J	D	DNA	CDR3
TRBV11-2	.	TRBJ2-7	.	TGTGCCAGCAGCTTAAATGGCAGATCGCGGGAGCAGTACTTC	CASSLNGRSREQYF
TRBV5-6	few	TRBJ2-5	.	TGTGCCAGCAGCCTCATACAGGTTCAAGAGACCCAGTACTTC	CASSLIQVQETQYF
TRBV18	many	TRBJ2-3	.	TGTGCCAGCTCACCTACGACGACAGGGATGGGGACTACAGGGCGCACAGATACGCAGTATTTT	CASSPTTTGMGTTGRTDTQYF
TRBV19	.	TRBJ2-7	TRBD2	TGTGCCAGTAGTATACAGGGAGGGTCGTACGAGCAGTACTTC	CASSIQGGSYEQYF
TRBV24-1	few	TRBJ1-1	.	TGTGCCACCAGTGATTCCAGGGTGGGAAACACTGAAGCTTTCTTT	CATSDSRVGNTEAFF
TRBV5-1	.	TRBJ1-6	.	TGCGCCAGCAGCTTGGGACCTGTTGGATGTCCACCCCTCCACTTT	CASSLGPVGCPPLHF
TRBV5-1	.	TRBJ2-3	.	TGCGCCAGCAGCTTACCAGGGGTTACGGGAACAGATACGCAGTATTTT	CASSLPGVTGTDTQYF
TRBV11-2	many	TRBJ2-6	.	TGTGCCAGCAGCTTAATCAGGTCAGGCTCTGGGGCCAACGTCCTGACTTTC	CASSLIRSGSGANVLTF
TRBV20-1	.	TRBJ1-1	.	TGCAGTGCTAGACCCGGGGTGGACACTGAAGCTTTCTTT	CSARPGVDTEAFF
TRBV20-1	many	TRBJ2-3	.	TGCAGTGCTAGAGGGAGGGGTGCGGGTTTTAATACGCAGTATTTT	CSARGRGAGFNTQYF
TRBV6-6	.	TRBJ2-1	TRBD2	TGTGCCAGCAGTTCGGGGGGTGGTGAGCAGTTCTTC	CASSSGGGEQFF
TRBV2	many	TRBJ2-3	TRBD1	TGTGCCAGCAGTGGGGACAGAGGCACAGATACGCAGTATTTT	CASSGDRGTDTQYF
TRBV30	.	TRBJ2-5	.	TGTGCCTGGAGTGTACTCGGAGGGAGGATAGGACAGCAAGAGACCCAGTACTTC	CAWSVLGGRIGQQETQYF
TRBV6-5	.	TRBJ1-2	.	TGTGCCAGCGTGTACGGTTCCCCCCCCCTCTACACCTTC	CASVYGSPPLYTF